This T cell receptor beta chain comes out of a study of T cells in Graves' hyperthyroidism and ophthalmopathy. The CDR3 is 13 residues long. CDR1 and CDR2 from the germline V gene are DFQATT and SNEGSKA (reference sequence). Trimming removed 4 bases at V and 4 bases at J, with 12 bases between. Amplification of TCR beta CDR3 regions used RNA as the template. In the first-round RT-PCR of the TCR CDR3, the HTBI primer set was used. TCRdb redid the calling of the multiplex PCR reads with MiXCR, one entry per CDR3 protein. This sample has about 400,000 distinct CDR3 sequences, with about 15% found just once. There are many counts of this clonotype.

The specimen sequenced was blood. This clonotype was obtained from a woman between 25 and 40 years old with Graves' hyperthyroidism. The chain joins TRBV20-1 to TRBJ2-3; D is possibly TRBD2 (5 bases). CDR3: CSAIHGSPDTQYF. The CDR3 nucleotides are TGCAGTGCTATTCATGGGAGTCCAGATACGCAGTATTTT.